These T cell receptor beta chains were read from a single sample in a study of T cell responses to AZD1222 COVID-19 vaccine. Sequencing was performed with immunoSEQ multiplex PCR; in TCRdb, only in-frame clones are kept and a portion is missing. The sample shows over 120,000 clones, approximately 94% of them seen only once. The sample in question was peripheral blood, obtained on day 0 of AZD1222 vaccination. The receptor source for this set is an adult in good health. The CDR3 runs from the conserved cysteine through the conserved F or W. A D gene is named only where the DNA matches it firmly. Clone sizes are given selectively: once, few, many, or a class where the clone is expanded.

j_call d_call v_call clone_size cdr3_nt cdr3_aa
TRBJ1-2 TRBD1 TRBV7-3 once TGTGCCAGCAGCTTAGGACAGGACTATGGCTACACCTTC CASSLGQDYGYTF
TRBJ1-1 TRBD1 TRBV10-3 NA TGTGCCACCCAGAGAGGGGGCAGGGACACTGAAGCTTTCTTT CATQRGGRDTEAFF
TRBJ1-5 NA TRBV27 NA TGTGCCAGCAGATATAATCAGCCCCAGCATTTT CASRYNQPQHF
TRBJ2-3 TRBD2 TRBV11-1 NA TGTGCCAGCAGCCACACTAGCGGGAGGGCAGATACGCAGTATTTT CASSHTSGRADTQYF
TRBJ1-3 NA TRBV10-1 few TGCGCCAGTCACCACTTCGGAAGAAACACCATATATTTT CASHHFGRNTIYF
TRBJ1-5 TRBD1 TRBV6-6 NA TGTGCCAGCAGTCCCCGGGACAGGTCTAGCAATCAGCCCCAGCATTTT CASSPRDRSSNQPQHF
TRBJ2-1 TRBD2 TRBV7-2 NA TGTGCCAGCAGCCCGGGACTAGCGCCCAATGAGCAGTTCTTC CASSPGLAPNEQFF
TRBJ2-5 TRBD2 TRBV5-1 NA TGCGCCAGCGGTACGGGGGGACAAGAGACCCAGTACTTC CASGTGGQETQYF
TRBJ1-2 NA TRBV5-6 NA TGTGCCAGCAACACTGTTGGAGGGCTTGTATGGGGCTACACCTTC CASNTVGGLVWGYTF
TRBJ2-7 NA TRBV2 NA TGTGCCAGCAGTGAAGACACCATACTTTACGAGCAGTACTTC CASSEDTILYEQYF
TRBJ2-3 NA TRBV12-3/TRBV12-4 once TGTGCCAGCAGTTTCACAGATACGCAGTATTTT CASSFTDTQYF
TRBJ1-2 NA TRBV2 NA TGTGCCAGCAGTGGTAGCGCAAACTATGGCTACACCTTC CASSGSANYGYTF
TRBJ2-5 TRBD1 TRBV19 NA TGTGCCAGTAGCCTGACAGGGAATCTTAAGACCCAGTACTTC CASSLTGNLKTQYF
TRBJ1-5 NA TRBV20-1 NA TGCAGTGCTAGTCGTAGGAGGAGCCCTAATCAGCCCCAGCATTTT CSASRRRSPNQPQHF
TRBJ1-1 TRBD1 TRBV5-1 once TGCGCCAGCAGCTTGGCCGGGACAGCGACCCTTGAAGCTTTCTTT CASSLAGTATLEAFF
TRBJ2-2 TRBD2 TRBV28 NA TGTGCCACCTGCTCCCTCGGGGGGGGGATCACCGGGGAGCTGTTTTTT CATCSLGGGITGELFF
TRBJ1-1 NA TRBV2 NA TGTGCCAGCAGTGAGGGTGGGGTCACTGAAGCTTTCTTT CASSEGGVTEAFF
TRBJ2-5 NA TRBV12-3/TRBV12-4 NA TGTGCCAGCAGTTTCGGGCGTCAAGAGACCCAGTACTTC CASSFGRQETQYF
TRBJ2-5 NA TRBV29-1 NA TGCAGCGTCTTGACGGGGGCGGGGGAGACCCAGTACTTC CSVLTGAGETQYF
TRBJ1-1 NA TRBV20-1 NA TGCAGTGCTTACGGGAGTACTGAAGCTTTCTTT CSAYGSTEAFF
TRBJ1-2 NA TRBV28 NA TGTGCCAGCAGCACTCAGGGTTATTCTGGCTGCACCTTC CASSTQGYSGCTF
TRBJ1-4 NA TRBV19 NA TGTGCCAGTAGTATAGGATTCCCGGTGGGAAAACTGTTTTTT CASSIGFPVGKLFF
TRBJ1-1 NA TRBV4-1 NA TGCGCCAGCAGCCAAGATTCTGCCTCGATGAACACTGAAGCTTTCTTT CASSQDSASMNTEAFF
TRBJ1-6 NA TRBV3-1/TRBV3-2 NA TGTGCCAGCAGCCTTAGTGCGGGGGTAAGGCACCTCCACTTT CASSLSAGVRHLHF
TRBJ1-1 NA TRBV6-5 NA TGTGCCGCGTGGGGGACTGAAGCTTTCTTT CAAWGTEAFF
TRBJ1-1 NA TRBV2 NA TGTGCCAGCACCCTTCGGGCCCCGGAAGCTTTCTTT CASTLRAPEAFF
TRBJ1-3 NA TRBV18 NA TGTGCCAGCTCACCACCTAGCGTCTCGTATTCTGGAAACACCATATATTTT CASSPPSVSYSGNTIYF
TRBJ2-7 NA TRBV7-6 NA TGTGCCAGTGGGAGTTGGTACGAGCAGTACTTC CASGSWYEQYF
TRBJ1-1 NA TRBV15 NA TGTGCCACCAGTTCCCAGGGCCTCTACACTGAAGCTTTCTTT CATSSQGLYTEAFF
TRBJ1-1 TRBD1 TRBV7-9 NA TGTGCCAGCAGGAAGGGAGAGGACAGGGCGTATACTGAAGCTTTCTTT CASRKGEDRAYTEAFF
TRBJ1-5 TRBD1 TRBV12-3/TRBV12-4 NA TGTGCCAGCAGTTTCAGGGGGCCTCAGCCCCAGCATTTT CASSFRGPQPQHF
TRBJ1-2 TRBD1 TRBV5-8 NA TGTGCCAGCAGCTTCTGGGACAGGGAGGGGTGCACCTTC CASSFWDREGCTF
TRBJ2-7 NA TRBV7-9 NA TGTGCCAGCAGGAGACAGAACTACGAGCAGTACTTC CASRRQNYEQYF
TRBJ1-6 NA TRBV7-9 NA TGTGCCAGCAGCTCCACATCAGGCGCTGCCACCCTCCACTTT CASSSTSGAATLHF
TRBJ2-7 TRBD1 TRBV10-2 NA TGCGCCAGCGGACAGGGCAACTACGAGCAGTACTTC CASGQGNYEQYF
TRBJ2-7 TRBD2 TRBV2 once TGTGCCAGCAGTGTATTGAGTCTAGCGGGGGTCTACGAGCAGTACTTC CASSVLSLAGVYEQYF
TRBJ1-4 TRBD1 TRBV11-2 NA TGTGCCAGCAGCCGACAGGGTTTAGGAGAAAAACTGTTTTTT CASSRQGLGEKLFF
TRBJ1-4 NA TRBV9 NA TGTGCCAGCAGCCCAGGGACTGTTGTTAATGAAAAACTGTTTTTT CASSPGTVVNEKLFF
TRBJ1-4 NA TRBV7-9 NA TGTGCCAGCAGCTTCCGGACAATGGAAAAACTGTTTTTT CASSFRTMEKLFF
TRBJ2-3 NA TRBV11-2 NA TGTGCCAGCAGCTTGGATACGGCTGGAACCACAGATACGCAGTATTTT CASSLDTAGTTDTQYF
TRBJ2-7 TRBD1 TRBV11-3 NA TGTGCCAGCAGGCCTCGACAGGGGCCCAGCTCCTACGAGCAGTACTTC CASRPRQGPSSYEQYF
TRBJ2-3 NA TRBV10-3 NA TGTGCCGGGGGGACCGGGGTTACAGATACGCAGTATTTT CAGGTGVTDTQYF
TRBJ1-3 NA TRBV7-8 NA TGTGCCAGCAGCTTATGGAGCTCTGGAAACACCATATATTTT CASSLWSSGNTIYF
TRBJ1-2 NA TRBV19 NA TGTGCCAGTCACAACGCTAACTATGGCTACACCTTC CASHNANYGYTF
TRBJ2-1 NA TRBV18 NA TGTGCCAGCTCACCCGCCTGGGAGCAGTTCTTC CASSPAWEQFF
TRBJ1-5 NA TRBV30 NA TGTGCCTGGACCAGGGGCCCATATCAGCCCCAGCATTTT CAWTRGPYQPQHF
TRBJ2-2 NA TRBV29-1 NA TGCAGCGTTCCCCAAAACACCGGGGAGCTGTTTTTT CSVPQNTGELFF
TRBJ1-4 NA TRBV19 once TGTGCCAGTAGTATGCTGGGCAGGGGAGGATCTAATGAAAAACTGTTTTTT CASSMLGRGGSNEKLFF
TRBJ2-5 NA TRBV4-1 NA TGCGCCAGCAGCCAAGCAGTGGTCGGAGGGGGTGGAGAGACCCAGTACTTC CASSQAVVGGGGETQYF
TRBJ2-2 TRBD2 TRBV2 NA TGTGCCAGCCGATCGGGACTAGGCACCGGGGAGCTGTTTTTT CASRSGLGTGELFF
TRBJ1-3 NA TRBV29-1 NA TGCAGCGTCGTCGGGCAGGGTGGAAACACCATATATTTT CSVVGQGGNTIYF
TRBJ1-1 NA TRBV7-6 NA TGTGCCAGCAGCACCTGGGGGGGGAGCGGCACTGAAGCTTTCTTT CASSTWGGSGTEAFF
TRBJ1-3 NA TRBV23-1 NA TGCGCCAGCAGTCTGGGGGTATCAGGTGGAAACACCATATATTTT CASSLGVSGGNTIYF
TRBJ1-2 NA TRBV20-1 once TGCAGTGCTAGTGGGCAGGGATACTATGGCTACACCTTC CSASGQGYYGYTF
TRBJ1-1 NA TRBV30 NA TGTGCCTGGACTAGGATGAACACTGAAGCTTTCTTT CAWTRMNTEAFF
TRBJ1-2 NA TRBV7-9 NA TGTGCCAGCAGCCCACAGGGAGGGCAGAGCTATGGCTACACCTTC CASSPQGGQSYGYTF